This TCR beta chain originates from a study of shared clonotypes between healthy human individuals. The CDR3 has 15 amino acids. V shed 1 base and J shed 3 bases, with 10 bases lying between them. The germline V gene encodes CDR1 MNHNS and CDR2 SASEGT. Selected positively for CCR7 and CD45RO-negative, naive CD8 cells excluded terminally differentiated effector memory CD45RA+ cells. Sequenced by immunoSEQ multiplex PCR; TCRdb stores in-frame clones only, minus some. The data contain 660,000 or so clones, approximately 96% of them singletons. Sequenced sample: naive CD8+ T cells sorted from blood. V and J are TRBV6-1 and TRBJ1-5; unclear D gene. The clonotype comes from a woman younger than 45 in good health. The CDR3 spells CASSEVALNNQPQHF. CDR3 coding DNA: TGTGCCAGCAGTGAAGTAGCCCTGAACAATCAGCCCCAGCATTTT.